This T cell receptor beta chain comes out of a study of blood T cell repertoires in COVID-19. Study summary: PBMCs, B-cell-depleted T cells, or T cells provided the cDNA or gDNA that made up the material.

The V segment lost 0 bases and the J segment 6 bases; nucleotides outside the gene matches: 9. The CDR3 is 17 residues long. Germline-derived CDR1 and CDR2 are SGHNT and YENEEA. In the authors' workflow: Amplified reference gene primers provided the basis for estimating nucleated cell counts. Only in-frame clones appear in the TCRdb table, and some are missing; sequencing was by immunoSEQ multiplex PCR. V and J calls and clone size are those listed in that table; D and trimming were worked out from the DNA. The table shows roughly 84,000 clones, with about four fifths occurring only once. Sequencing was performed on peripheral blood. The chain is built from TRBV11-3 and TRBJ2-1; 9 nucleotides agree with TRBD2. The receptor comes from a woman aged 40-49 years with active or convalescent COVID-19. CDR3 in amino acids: CASSLDWVSGSGNEQFF. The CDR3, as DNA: TGTGCCAGCAGCTTAGACTGGGTTAGCGGGAGCGGCAATGAGCAGTTCTTC. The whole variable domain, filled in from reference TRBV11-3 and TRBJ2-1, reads EAGVVQSPRYKIIEKKQPVAFWCNPISGHNTLYWYLQNLGQGPELLIRYENEEAVDDSQLPKDRFSAERLKGVDSTLKIQPAELGDSAVYLCASSLDWVSGSGNEQFFGPGTRLTVL.